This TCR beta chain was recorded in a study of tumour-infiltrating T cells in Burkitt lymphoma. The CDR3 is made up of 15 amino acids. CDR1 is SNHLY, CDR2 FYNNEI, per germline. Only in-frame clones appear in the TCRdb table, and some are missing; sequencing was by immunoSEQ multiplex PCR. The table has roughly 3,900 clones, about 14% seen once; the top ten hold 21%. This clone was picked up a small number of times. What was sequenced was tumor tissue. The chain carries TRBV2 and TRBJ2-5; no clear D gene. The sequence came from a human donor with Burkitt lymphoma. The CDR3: CAIKRTPVGIETQYF. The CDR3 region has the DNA TGTGCGATCAAAAGGACGCCGGTGGGGATCGAGACCCAGTACTTC.